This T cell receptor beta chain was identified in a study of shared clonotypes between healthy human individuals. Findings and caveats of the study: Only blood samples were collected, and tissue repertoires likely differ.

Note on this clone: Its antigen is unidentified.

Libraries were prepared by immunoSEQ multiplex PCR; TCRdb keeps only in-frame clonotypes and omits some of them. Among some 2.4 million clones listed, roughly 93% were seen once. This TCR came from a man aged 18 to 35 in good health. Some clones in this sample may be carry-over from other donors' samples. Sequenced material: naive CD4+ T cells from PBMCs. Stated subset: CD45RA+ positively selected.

CDR3 sequence (DNA): TGCGCCAGCAGCTTGGGAGTGCTTATCGGAGCGGGAGTGGGAGAGACCCAGTACTTC. This codes for CASSLGVLIGAGVGETQYF. V gene TRBV5-1 combines with J gene TRBJ2-5, with 8 bases identical to TRBD2. CDR3 length equals 19 residues. Per the germline V gene, CDR1 is SGHRS and CDR2 is YFSETQ. The ends lost 0 bases at V and 4 bases at J; junction bases unmatched: 17.